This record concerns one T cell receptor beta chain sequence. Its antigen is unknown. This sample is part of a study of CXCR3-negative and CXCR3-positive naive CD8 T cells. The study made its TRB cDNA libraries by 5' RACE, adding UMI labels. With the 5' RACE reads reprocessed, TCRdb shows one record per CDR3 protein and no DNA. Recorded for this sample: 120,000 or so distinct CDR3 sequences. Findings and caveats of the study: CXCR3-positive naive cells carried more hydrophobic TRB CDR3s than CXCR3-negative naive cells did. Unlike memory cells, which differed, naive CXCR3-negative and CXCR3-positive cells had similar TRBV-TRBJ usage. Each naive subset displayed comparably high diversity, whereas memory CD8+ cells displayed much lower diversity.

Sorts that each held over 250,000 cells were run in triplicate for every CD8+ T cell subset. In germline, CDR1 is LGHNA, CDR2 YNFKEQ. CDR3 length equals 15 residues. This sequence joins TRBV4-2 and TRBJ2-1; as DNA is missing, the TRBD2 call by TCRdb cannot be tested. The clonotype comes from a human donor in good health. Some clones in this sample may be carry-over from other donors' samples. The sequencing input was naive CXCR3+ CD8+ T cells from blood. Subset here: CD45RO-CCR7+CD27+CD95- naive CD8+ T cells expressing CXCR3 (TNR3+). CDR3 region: CASSLGTSGNNEQFF.